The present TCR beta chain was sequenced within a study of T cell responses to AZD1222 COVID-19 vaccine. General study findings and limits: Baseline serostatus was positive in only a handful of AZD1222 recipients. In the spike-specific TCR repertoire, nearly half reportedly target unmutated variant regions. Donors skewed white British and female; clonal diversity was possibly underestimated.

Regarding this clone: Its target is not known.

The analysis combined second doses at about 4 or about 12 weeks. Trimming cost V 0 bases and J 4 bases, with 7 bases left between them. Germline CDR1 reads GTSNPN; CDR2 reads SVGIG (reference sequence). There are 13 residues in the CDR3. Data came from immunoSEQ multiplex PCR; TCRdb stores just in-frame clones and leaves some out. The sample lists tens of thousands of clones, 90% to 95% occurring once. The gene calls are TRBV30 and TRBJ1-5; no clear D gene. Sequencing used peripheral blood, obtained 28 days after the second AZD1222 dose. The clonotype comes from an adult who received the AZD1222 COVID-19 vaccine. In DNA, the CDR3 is TGTGCCTGGAGTGTTTTGGCGAATCAGCCCCAGCATTTT. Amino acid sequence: CAWSVLANQPQHF. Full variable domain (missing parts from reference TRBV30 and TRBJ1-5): SQTIHQWPATLVQPVGSPLSLECTVEGTSNPNLYWYRQAAGRGLQLLFYSVGIGQISSEVPQNLSASRPQDRQFILSSKKLLLSDSGFYLCAWSVLANQPQHFGDGTRLSIL.